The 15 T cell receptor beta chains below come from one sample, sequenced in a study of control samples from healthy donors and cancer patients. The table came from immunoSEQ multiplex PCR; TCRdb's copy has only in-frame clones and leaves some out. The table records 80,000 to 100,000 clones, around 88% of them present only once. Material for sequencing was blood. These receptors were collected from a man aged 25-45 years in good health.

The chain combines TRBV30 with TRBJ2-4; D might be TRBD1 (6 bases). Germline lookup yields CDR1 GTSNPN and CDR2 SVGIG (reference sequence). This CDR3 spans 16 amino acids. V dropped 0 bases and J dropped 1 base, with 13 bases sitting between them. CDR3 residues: CAWSVQGDGAKNIQYF. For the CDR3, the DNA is TGTGCCTGGAGTGTACAGGGAGATGGGGCCAAAAACATTCAGTACTTC.

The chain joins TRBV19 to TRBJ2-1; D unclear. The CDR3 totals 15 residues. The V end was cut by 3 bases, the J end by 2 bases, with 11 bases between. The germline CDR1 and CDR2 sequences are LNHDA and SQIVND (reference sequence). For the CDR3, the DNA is TGTGCCAGTAGTATCGAAGCGAGCACCTACAATGAGCAGTTCTTC. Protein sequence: CASSIEASTYNEQFF.

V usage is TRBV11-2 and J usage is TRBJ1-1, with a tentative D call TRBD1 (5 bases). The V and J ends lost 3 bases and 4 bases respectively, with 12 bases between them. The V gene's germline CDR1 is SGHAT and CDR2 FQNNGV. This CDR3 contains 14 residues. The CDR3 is CASSFSQGFTEAFF. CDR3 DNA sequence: TGTGCCAGCAGCTTCTCTCAGGGATTCACTGAAGCTTTCTTT.

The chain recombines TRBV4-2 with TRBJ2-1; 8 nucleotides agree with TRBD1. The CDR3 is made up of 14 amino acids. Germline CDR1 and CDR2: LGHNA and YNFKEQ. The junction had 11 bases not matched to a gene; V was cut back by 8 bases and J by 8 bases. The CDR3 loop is CASLDRANRHEQFF. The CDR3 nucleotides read TGTGCCAGCCTGGACAGGGCGAATCGGCATGAGCAGTTCTTC.

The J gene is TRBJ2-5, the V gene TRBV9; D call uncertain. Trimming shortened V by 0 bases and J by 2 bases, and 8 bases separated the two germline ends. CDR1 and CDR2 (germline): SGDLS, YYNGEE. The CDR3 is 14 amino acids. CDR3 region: CASSVEGFQETQYF. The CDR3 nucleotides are TGTGCCAGCAGCGTAGAGGGATTTCAAGAGACCCAGTACTTC. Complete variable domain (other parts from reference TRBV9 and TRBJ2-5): DSGVTQTPKHLITATGQRVTLRCSPRSGDLSVYWYQQSLDQGLQFLIQYYNGEERAKGNILERFSAQQFPDLHSELNLSSLELGDSALYFCASSVEGFQETQYFGPGTRLLVL.

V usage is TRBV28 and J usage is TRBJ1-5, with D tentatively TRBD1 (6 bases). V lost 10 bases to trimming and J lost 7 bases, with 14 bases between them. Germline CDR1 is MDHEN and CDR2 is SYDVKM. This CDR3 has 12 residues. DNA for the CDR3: TGTGCCACCACAGGGTTTGGGCAGCCCCAGCATTTT. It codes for CATTGFGQPQHF.

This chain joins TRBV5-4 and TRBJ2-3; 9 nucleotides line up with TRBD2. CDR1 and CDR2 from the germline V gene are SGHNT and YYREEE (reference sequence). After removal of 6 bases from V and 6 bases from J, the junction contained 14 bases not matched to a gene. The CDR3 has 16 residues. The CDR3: CASIVDAGGPSDTQYF. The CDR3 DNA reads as TGTGCCAGCATCGTTGATGCGGGAGGGCCGTCCGATACGCAGTATTTT.

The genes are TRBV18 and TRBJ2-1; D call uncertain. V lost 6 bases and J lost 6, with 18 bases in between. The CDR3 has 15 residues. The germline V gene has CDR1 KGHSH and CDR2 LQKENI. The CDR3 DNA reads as TGTGCCAGCTCGTTGGGCCAGGTTAGAGCCAATGAGCAGTTCTTC. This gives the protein CASSLGQVRANEQFF.

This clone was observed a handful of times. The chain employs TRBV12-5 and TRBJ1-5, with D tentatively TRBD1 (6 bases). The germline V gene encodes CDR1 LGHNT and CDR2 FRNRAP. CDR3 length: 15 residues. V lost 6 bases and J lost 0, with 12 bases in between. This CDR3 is CASGPGQFSNQPQHF. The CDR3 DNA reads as TGTGCTAGTGGACCCGGACAGTTTAGCAATCAGCCCCAGCATTTT.

The CDR3 DNA sequence: TGTGCCACCAGTGATTTTGACAGGGCCCAAGAGACCCAGTACTTC. Protein sequence: CATSDFDRAQETQYF. The genes are TRBV24-1 and TRBJ2-5, with 7 bases that match TRBD1. CDR1 is KGHDR, CDR2 SFDVKD, per germline. The length of the CDR3 is 15 residues. V lost 1 base and J lost 1; bases outside the gene matches: 2.

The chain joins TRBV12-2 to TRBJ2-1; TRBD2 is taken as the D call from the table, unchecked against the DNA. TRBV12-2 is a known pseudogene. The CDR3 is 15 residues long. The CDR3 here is CASRLGTRGDNEQFF. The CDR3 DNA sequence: TGTGCAAGTCGCTTAGGGACTAGGGGGGACAATGAGCAGTTCTTC.

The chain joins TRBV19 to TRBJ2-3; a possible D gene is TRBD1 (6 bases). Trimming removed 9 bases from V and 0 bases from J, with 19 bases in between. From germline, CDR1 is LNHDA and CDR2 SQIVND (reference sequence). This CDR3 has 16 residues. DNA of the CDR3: TGTGCCAGCACTCCGGGACACCGTTCTAGCACAGATACGCAGTATTTT. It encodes CASTPGHRSSTDTQYF.

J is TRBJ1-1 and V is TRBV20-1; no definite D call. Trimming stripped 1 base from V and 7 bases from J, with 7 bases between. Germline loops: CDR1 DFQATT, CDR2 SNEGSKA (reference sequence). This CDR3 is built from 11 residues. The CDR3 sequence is CSARVGSEAFF. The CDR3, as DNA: TGCAGTGCTAGAGTTGGTAGTGAAGCTTTCTTT.

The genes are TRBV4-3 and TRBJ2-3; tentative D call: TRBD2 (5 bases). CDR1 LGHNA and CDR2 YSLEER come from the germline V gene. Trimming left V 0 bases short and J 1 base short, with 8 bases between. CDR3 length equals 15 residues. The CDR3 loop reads CASSQDSAGTDTQYF. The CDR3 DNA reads TGCGCCAGCAGCCAAGATTCAGCGGGCACAGATACGCAGTATTTT.

CDR3 region: CSASPAGLAGGRNTGELFF. The CDR3 nucleotides read TGCAGTGCTAGTCCCGCGGGACTAGCGGGAGGTCGGAACACCGGGGAGCTGTTTTTT. The chain links TRBV20-1 to TRBJ2-2, with 15 bases aligning to TRBD2. Germline V gene lookup returns CDR1 DFQATT and CDR2 SNEGSKA (reference sequence). The junction had 9 bases not matched to a gene; V was cut back by 3 bases and J by 1 base. This CDR3 region has 19 residues.